This passage covers 22 T cell receptor beta chains from one sample sequenced in a study of cytomegalovirus exposure and HLA in healthy donors. Vbeta (60) and Jbeta (13) primers were used in the PCR. Some clones are missing from TCRdb's copy, which holds only in-frame ones; the method was immunoSEQ multiplex PCR. The repertoire consists of 200,000 to 300,000 clones, with over 80% occurring once and the leading ten covering approximately 5.3%. Material: PBMCs. Receptors were obtained from a woman aged 40 to 49 in good health and CMV-seropositive.

The V and J genes are TRBV5-8 and TRBJ1-2; no firm D call. CDR1 is SGHTS, CDR2 YDEGEE, per germline. CDR3 length equals 12 residues. V was trimmed by 1 base and J by 8 bases, leaving 9 bases between them. CDR3 loop: CASSLTGNGYTF. The CDR3 DNA sequence: TGTGCCAGCAGCTTGACCGGGAACGGCTACACCTTC.

In its sample, this clone was seen a few times. The chain has TRBV6-5 and TRBJ2-7; D might be TRBD1 (6 bases). The CDR3 sequence is 12 residues long. Germline CDR1 MNHEY, CDR2 SVGAGI. V lost 6 bases to trimming and J lost 0 bases, with 6 bases between them. CDR3 DNA: TGTGCCAGCAGGGACAGCTCCTACGAGCAGTACTTC. It encodes CASRDSSYEQYF.

V usage is TRBV5-4 and J usage is TRBJ2-5, with 7 bases lining up with TRBD2. J gave up 4 bases and V 6 bases, and 12 bases lay outside the gene matches. CDR3 length equals 15 residues. The germline V gene encodes CDR1 SGHNT and CDR2 YYREEE (reference sequence). CDR3 in DNA: TGTGCCAGCAACCAGGGAGGGTTCGAGGGAGAGACCCAGTACTTC. This encodes CASNQGGFEGETQYF.

The V call is TRBV5-8, the J call TRBJ2-1, with D hard to call. From germline, CDR1 is SGHTS and CDR2 YDEGEE. CDR3 length: 17 amino acids. Trimming took 0 bases from V and 0 from J, leaving 13 bases between them. The CDR3, as DNA: TGTGCCAGCAGCTTGGAGGATAGCTGGAGCTCCTACAATGAGCAGTTCTTC. This translates into CASSLEDSWSSYNEQFF.

The chain carries TRBV15 and TRBJ2-1; TRBD2 agrees at 13 bases. CDR1 and CDR2 from the germline V gene are LNHNV and YYDKDF (reference sequence). Trimming cost V 5 bases and J 7 bases; bases outside gene matches: 8. The length of the CDR3 is 16 residues. The CDR3 bases are TGTGCCACCAGCGGAGGAGTACTAGCGGGAGGGAATGAGCAGTTCTTC. Its protein product is CATSGGVLAGGNEQFF.

This clone turned up a few times. The chain is built from TRBV9 and TRBJ2-7; D gene ambiguous. Trimming left V 0 bases short and J 2 bases short, with 9 bases between. CDR3 length: 14 residues. Per the germline V gene, CDR1 is SGDLS and CDR2 is YYNGEE. CDR3 nucleotide sequence: TGTGCCAGCAGCGTAGATGCGTTCCCCTACGAGCAGTACTTC. It yields the protein CASSVDAFPYEQYF. Looking up the rest from reference TRBV9 and TRBJ2-7 gives the full variable domain: DSGVTQTPKHLITATGQRVTLRCSPRSGDLSVYWYQQSLDQGLQFLIQYYNGEERAKGNILERFSAQQFPDLHSELNLSSLELGDSALYFCASSVDAFPYEQYFGPGTRLTVT.

The chain carries TRBV29-1 and TRBJ2-3; TRBD1 matches 7 bases. This CDR3 has 13 amino acids. V lost 7 bases to trimming and J lost 0 bases; unmatched junction nucleotides: 4. In germline, CDR1 is SQVTM, CDR2 ANQGSEA. The CDR3 region has the DNA TGCAGCGCCGGACAGGCTAGCACAGATACGCAGTATTTT. This encodes CSAGQASTDTQYF.

In its sample, this clone was seen a few times. J is TRBJ2-7 and V is TRBV7-9, with 9 bases identical to TRBD2. The germline gives CDR1 SEHNR, CDR2 FQNEAQ (reference sequence). V was pared by 0 bases and J by 6 bases, with 15 bases of the junction left unmatched. This CDR3 is built from 18 residues. DNA of the CDR3: TGTGCCAGCAGCTTAGCGCTATCCTGGGGACTAGCAGGGGTCGAGCAGTACTTC. Translation gives CASSLALSWGLAGVEQYF. The entire variable domain, with the rest obtained from reference TRBV7-9 and TRBJ2-7, is as follows: DTGVSQNPRHKITKRGQNVTFRCDPISEHNRLYWYRQTLGQGPEFLTYFQNEAQLEKSRLLSDRFSAERPKGSFSTLEIQRTEQGDSAMYLCASSLALSWGLAGVEQYFGPGTRLTVT.

The chain couples TRBV10-3 to TRBJ2-5; the D is unclear. Trimming took off 9 bases at V and 3 bases at J, with 14 bases between the two ends. CDR3 length equals 13 residues. Germline assignment: CDR1 ENHRY and CDR2 SYGVKD. CDR3 region: CAIDFPVEETQYF. The CDR3 nucleotides are TGTGCCATAGATTTCCCGGTGGAAGAGACCCAGTACTTC.

V and J are TRBV6-6 and TRBJ1-1; unclear D gene. Germline V gives CDR1 MNHNY, CDR2 SVGAGI (reference sequence). CDR3 size: 14 residues. V lost 0 bases to trimming and J lost 4 bases, with 9 bases between them. The CDR3 loop reads CASSYSGLLTEAFF. In nucleotides, the CDR3 is TGTGCCAGCAGTTACTCAGGACTTCTCACTGAAGCTTTCTTT.

V usage is TRBV7-8 and J usage is TRBJ2-3; 11 positions agree with TRBD2. J lost 0 bases, V lost 3 bases, and 11 bases had no gene match. The CDR3 has 19 residues. Germline V gives CDR1 SGHVS, CDR2 FQNEAQ. As DNA, the CDR3 is TGTGCCAGCAGCTTTACTAGCGGGGGTTACCTAACTAGCACAGATACGCAGTATTTT. It encodes CASSFTSGGYLTSTDTQYF. The variable domain in full, completed from reference TRBV7-8 and TRBJ2-3, reads GAGVSQSPRYKVAKRGQDVALRCDPISGHVSLFWYQQALGQGPEFLTYFQNEAQLDKSGLPSDRFFAERPEGSVSTLKIQRTQQEDSAVYLCASSFTSGGYLTSTDTQYFGPGTRLTVL.

This chain uses TRBV15 with TRBJ2-1; a weak D match, TRBD2 (5 bases). The CDR3 loop spans 17 amino acids. V gave up 8 bases and J gave up 4 bases, with 24 bases separating them. Germline V gene sequence: CDR1 LNHNV, CDR2 YYDKDF (reference sequence). CDR3 sequence reads: CATRNQKGSSFYNEQFF. The CDR3 bases are TGTGCCACCCGCAATCAAAAAGGGAGCTCCTTTTACAATGAGCAGTTCTTC.

This chain uses TRBV5-1 with TRBJ2-1; a possible D gene is TRBD2 (6 bases). V lost 4 bases, J lost 6 bases, and 20 bases lay in between. The CDR3 covers 16 residues. Germline loops: CDR1 SGHRS, CDR2 YFSETQ. CDR3 sequence: CASSQVPGPGGNEQFF. As DNA, the CDR3 is TGCGCCAGCAGCCAGGTTCCAGGACCCGGGGGCAATGAGCAGTTCTTC.

This chain uses TRBV9 with TRBJ1-2, with D unresolved. V lost 5 bases to trimming and J lost 4 bases, with 9 bases between them. The CDR3 covers 12 residues. Germline V gives CDR1 SGDLS, CDR2 YYNGEE. This chain's CDR3 is CASRQVGYGYTF. Written as DNA, the CDR3 is TGTGCCAGCAGGCAGGTTGGCTATGGCTACACCTTC.

The chain combines TRBV7-7 with TRBJ2-3; a weak D match, TRBD2 (6 bases). Germline loops: CDR1 SSHAT, CDR2 FNYEAQ (reference sequence). V was clipped by 1 base and J by 0 bases, with 8 bases between them. The CDR3 totals 15 residues. CDR3 nucleotides: TGTGCCAGCAGCTTAGGGCTAGCGAGCACAGATACGCAGTATTTT. Translating it yields CASSLGLASTDTQYF.

V gene TRBV2 combines with J gene TRBJ1-2; 8 nucleotides align to TRBD1. V shed 4 bases and J 7 bases; nucleotides not matched to a gene: 8. This CDR3 region has 14 residues. CDR1 SNHLY and CDR2 FYNNEI come from the germline V gene. The CDR3 sequence: CASSARTGSSGYTF. CDR3 in DNA: TGTGCCAGCAGTGCAAGGACAGGGTCAAGTGGCTACACCTTC.

J is TRBJ1-2 and V is TRBV7-3; no firm D call. Trimming shortened V by 5 bases and J by 2 bases, and 15 bases separated the two germline ends. Per the germline V gene, CDR1 is SGHTA and CDR2 is FQGTGA. The CDR3 extends over 15 amino acids. In DNA form, the CDR3 reads TGTGCCAGCAGCCTAAGCGGCGGCAAGAACTATGGCTACACCTTC. This encodes CASSLSGGKNYGYTF.

V and J are TRBV19 and TRBJ2-2, with 9 bases matching TRBD1. The trim removed 8 bases at V and 4 bases at J, leaving 5 bases unmatched. Germline lookup yields CDR1 LNHDA and CDR2 SQIVND (reference sequence). The length of the CDR3 is 14 residues. This CDR3 reads CASSVTGGTGELFF. The CDR3 nucleotides are TGTGCCAGTTCCGTGACAGGGGGCACCGGGGAGCTGTTTTTT.

The gene calls are TRBV4-3 and TRBJ1-2; 8 bases align to TRBD1. After removal of 4 bases from V and 7 bases from J, the junction contained 17 bases not matched to a gene. Germline CDR1 and CDR2: LGHNA and YSLEER. This CDR3 comprises 17 residues. DNA for the CDR3: TGCGCCAGCAGCCCGTCCCCCGGCCGCGGGACAGGAACTGGCTACACCTTC. Its translation is CASSPSPGRGTGTGYTF.

This clone was found a few times. The sample carries other DNA sequences with the same CDR3. V is TRBV9 and J is TRBJ1-3; D gene uncertain. Germline CDR1 and CDR2: SGDLS and YYNGEE. This CDR3 region has 14 residues. V was shortened by 0 bases and J by 0 bases, with 4 bases between the two germline ends. CDR3 sequence reads: CASSVDNSGNTIYF. In DNA, the CDR3 is TGTGCCAGCAGCGTAGACAACTCTGGAAACACCATATATTTT.

V and J are TRBV2 and TRBJ2-1; D might be TRBD2 (6 bases). CDR3 size: 14 residues. Deletions cut 6 bases from V and 6 bases from J, with 15 bases between. CDR1 and CDR2 (germline): SNHLY, FYNNEI. The CDR3 DNA sequence: TGTGCCAGCAGGCCGGGACTCTCAGGCAATGAGCAGTTCTTC. Amino acid sequence: CASRPGLSGNEQFF.

For this clone: An end of the junction does not agree with germline; a read error may underlie this. V usage is TRBV20-1 and J usage is TRBJ1-1; D uncertain. The CDR3 is 11 amino acids. CDR1 DFQATT and CDR2 SNEGSKA come from the germline V gene (reference sequence). CDR3 protein: CSPWANAEAFF. DNA for the CDR3: TGCAGTCCATGGGCGAACGCTGAAGCTTTCTTT.